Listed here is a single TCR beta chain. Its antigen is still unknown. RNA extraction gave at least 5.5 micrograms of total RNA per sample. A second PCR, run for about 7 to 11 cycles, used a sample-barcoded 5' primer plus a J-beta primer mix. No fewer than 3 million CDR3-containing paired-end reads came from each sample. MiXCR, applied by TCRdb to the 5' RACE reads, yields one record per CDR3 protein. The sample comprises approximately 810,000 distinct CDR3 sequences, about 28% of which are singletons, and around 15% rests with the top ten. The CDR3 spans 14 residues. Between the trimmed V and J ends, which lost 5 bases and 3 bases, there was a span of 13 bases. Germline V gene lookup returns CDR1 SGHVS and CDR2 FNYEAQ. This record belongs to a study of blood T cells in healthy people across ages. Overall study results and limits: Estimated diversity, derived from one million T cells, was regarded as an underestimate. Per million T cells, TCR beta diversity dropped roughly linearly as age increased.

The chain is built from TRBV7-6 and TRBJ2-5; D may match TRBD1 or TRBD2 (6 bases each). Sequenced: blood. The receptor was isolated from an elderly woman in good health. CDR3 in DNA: TGTGCCAGCAGCAGAGGGGGGCAGGAAGAGACCCAGTACTTC. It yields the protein CASSRGGQEETQYF.